The 11 T cell receptor beta chains presented below share a single source sample, sequenced in a study of breast tumors, draining lymph nodes, adjacent tissues (dated by TCRdb to the mid-2010s). Lymph node samples were obtained from the axillary draining lymph nodes of breast cancer patients. The library was made by multiplex PCR. The sequencer was an Illumina HiSeq 2000. TCRdb reanalyzed the raw reads on its own, using fastp at Q25 for trimming and MiXCR for clone calling, and kept in-frame beta chains. CDR3 protein duplicates are merged, each entry listing the most common genes and DNA. This sample gives about 140,000 distinct CDR3 sequences in total; approximately 32% of them show up just once. Around 2.3% of the sample is held by the ten biggest clonotypes. The source material was axillary lymph node tissue. These receptors were obtained from a female donor with breast cancer. Some clones in this sample may be carry-over from other donors' samples.

This clonotype was seen repeatedly, ten times or more. The chain recombines TRBV11-2 with TRBJ1-2, with D perhaps matching TRBD1 (5 bases). Trimming left V 1 base short and J 6 bases short, with 9 bases between. CDR1 is SGHAT, CDR2 FQNNGV, per germline. CDR3 length: 13 amino acids. The CDR3 spells CASSLVGEDGYTF. The CDR3 DNA is TGTGCCAGCAGCTTAGTAGGGGAGGATGGCTACACCTTC.

The sample holds many counts of this clonotype. The V call is TRBV15, the J call TRBJ1-5; D call uncertain. V shed 4 bases and J shed 4 bases, with 11 bases lying between them. The CDR3 consists of 14 residues. Germline loops: CDR1 LNHNV, CDR2 YYDKDF (reference sequence). In DNA, the CDR3 is TGTGCCACCAGCACATTTGGCAGAAATCAGCCCCAGCATTTT. Its translation is CATSTFGRNQPQHF.

This clonotype appeared many times. The gene calls are TRBV10-2 and TRBJ2-7; D is uncertain. V lost 2 bases to trimming and J lost 4 bases, with 9 bases between them. Looked up from germline, CDR1 is WSHSY and CDR2 is SAAADI. CDR3 length: 13 residues. The CDR3 here is CASSEGFLYEQYV. CDR3 sequence (DNA): TGCGCCAGCAGTGAGGGTTTTCTATACGAGCAGTACGTC.

This clonotype occurred many times. The chain is built from TRBV6-2 or TRBV6-3 and TRBJ1-6; no clear D gene. Trimming cost V 4 bases and J 0 bases, with 16 bases left between them. CDR1 is MNHEY and CDR2 is SVGEGT in the germline V gene. This CDR3 has 18 amino acids. The CDR3 sequence: CASSLARRFSSYNSPLHF. The CDR3, as DNA: TGTGCCAGCAGTTTGGCACGAAGATTTAGCTCCTATAATTCACCCCTCCACTTT.

There are a few counts of this clonotype. A much larger clone is a single base away; this may be a read error. The chain recombines TRBV6-6 with TRBJ1-2; D unresolved. Per germline, CDR1 MNHNY and CDR2 SVGAGI (reference sequence). The CDR3 covers 13 residues. V lost 6 bases and J lost 6, with 14 bases in between. The CDR3 protein is CASSPVQVDGYTF. The CDR3, as DNA: TGTGCCAGCAGCCCCGTCCAGGTGGATGGCTACACCTTC.

J is TRBJ2-1 and V is TRBV9, with 8 bases identical to TRBD2. V was clipped by 4 bases and J by 0 bases; unmatched bases: 0. The CDR3 extends over 14 amino acids. CDR1 is SGDLS, CDR2 YYNGEE, per germline. The CDR3 DNA follows: TGTGCCAGCAGCACTAGCGGCTCCTACAATGAGCAGTTCTTC. It yields the protein CASSTSGSYNEQFF.

About this clonotype itself: It is likely a read error, because the conserved phenylalanine at the end of the CDR3 is missing. The chain combines TRBV20-1 with TRBJ1-1; 7 nucleotides agree with TRBD1. The CDR3 consists of 15 residues. Germline assignment: CDR1 DFQATT and CDR2 SNEGSKA (reference sequence). V lost 2 bases, J lost 3 bases, and 9 bases stayed unmatched. The CDR3 loop reads CSARTRQGSHTEAFV. Here the CDR3 DNA reads TGCAGTGCTAGAACCAGACAGGGTTCACACACTGAAGCTTTCGTT.

This clonotype showed up many times. The chain recombines TRBV20-1 with TRBJ1-2; D gene unclear. V was trimmed by 0 bases and J by 12 bases, leaving 14 bases between them. There are 12 residues in the CDR3. Germline CDR1 is DFQATT and CDR2 is SNEGSKA (reference sequence). CDR3 nucleotide sequence: TGCAGTGCTAGAGATGAGACAAATAAGGACACCTTC. Its translation is CSARDETNKDTF.

A remark on this clonotype: This clone may be a read error of a much larger clone one base away. V is TRBV6-6 and J is TRBJ1-5; no firm D call. Deletions cut 8 bases from V and 1 base from J, with 9 bases between. Germline loops: CDR1 MNHNY, CDR2 SVGAGI (reference sequence). The length of the CDR3 is 13 residues. CDR3 protein: CASQPRSNQPQHF. DNA of the CDR3: TGTGCCAGCCAACCACGAAGCAATCAGCCCCAGCATTTT.

This clonotype was seen ten or more times. The CDR3 protein is CASSTGQGMQANYGYTF. Here the CDR3 DNA reads TGTGCCAGTAGTACGGGACAGGGGATGCAAGCTAACTATGGCTACACCTTC. V usage is TRBV19 and J usage is TRBJ1-2; 10 bases line up with TRBD1. There are 17 residues in the CDR3. V dropped 4 bases and J dropped 0; count of bases not matched to a gene: 8. In germline, CDR1 is LNHDA, CDR2 SQIVND (reference sequence). Full variable domain (remainder filled in from reference TRBV19 and TRBJ1-2): DGGITQSPKYLFRKEGQNVTLSCEQNLNHDAMYWYRQDPGQGLRLIYYSQIVNDFQKGDIAEGYSVSREKKESFPLTVTSAQKNPTAFYLCASSTGQGMQANYGYTFGSGTRLTVV.

This clonotype was recorded many times. V gene TRBV20-1 combines with J gene TRBJ1-4; no firm D call. This CDR3 is built from 14 residues. The V gene lost 6 bases and the J gene lost 7 bases, with 18 bases spanning the gap. CDR1 DFQATT and CDR2 SNEGSKA come from the germline V gene (reference sequence). The CDR3 region has the DNA TGCAGTGCCTATCCGTCCGGACGCGGTGAAAAACTGTTTTTT. Its protein product is CSAYPSGRGEKLFF.